A single sample gave rise to the 28 T cell receptor beta chains below, sequenced in a study of blood T cell repertoires in COVID-19. Produced via immunoSEQ multiplex PCR; TCRdb's table is partial and in-frame only. The sample has 200,000 or so clones, 89% seen once. What was sequenced was PBMCs or T cells enriched from blood (not recorded which). These receptor sequences come from a woman aged 18-29 years who had recovered from COVID-19.

The rearrangement links TRBV6-5 to TRBJ2-5, with D possibly being TRBD2 (6 bases). The CDR3 runs 14 residues. Looked up from germline, CDR1 is MNHEY and CDR2 is SVGAGI. Trimming pared 2 bases from V and 4 bases from J, leaving 11 bases between. CDR3 bases: TGTGCCAGCAGTTACCGGGGGATAACAGAGACCCAGTACTTC. Amino acids: CASSYRGITETQYF.

The chain has TRBV6-5 and TRBJ1-5, with 9 bases matching TRBD1. V dropped 4 bases and J dropped 7; count of bases not matched to a gene: 8. Germline values: CDR1 MNHEY, CDR2 SVGAGI. This CDR3 region has 15 residues. The CDR3 reads CASSSTGTGPQPQHF. CDR3 nucleotides: TGTGCCAGCAGTTCGACCGGGACAGGGCCCCAGCCCCAGCATTTT.

This chain links TRBV4-1 with TRBJ2-5; 7 bases align to TRBD2. Losses at the gene ends were 0 bases for V and 5 bases for J; bases not matched to a gene: 12. Germline assignment: CDR1 MGHRA and CDR2 YSYEKL. This CDR3 is 17 amino acids long. The CDR3 sequence is CASSQDLLRRGRETQYF. CDR3 bases: TGCGCCAGCAGCCAAGATTTACTTAGGCGGGGGAGGGAGACCCAGTACTTC.

This sequence joins TRBV19 and TRBJ1-2, with 9 bases lining up with TRBD1. The CDR3 sequence is 14 residues long. V was clipped by 4 bases and J by 4 bases; unmatched bases: 4. Looked up from germline, CDR1 is LNHDA and CDR2 is SQIVND (reference sequence). The CDR3 sequence is CASSTMGQGYGYTF. Here the CDR3 DNA reads TGTGCCAGTAGTACCATGGGACAGGGCTATGGCTACACCTTC.

Only one count was recorded for this clone. The J gene is TRBJ2-5, the V gene TRBV9; possible D gene TRBD2, 7 bases. CDR3 size: 16 residues. Germline loops: CDR1 SGDLS, CDR2 YYNGEE. The V gene lost 4 bases and the J gene lost 2 bases, with 18 bases spanning the gap. CDR3 bases: TGTGCCAGCAGCCCTCATGGGGGGGGGCCGCAAGAGACCCAGTACTTC. Translation gives CASSPHGGGPQETQYF.

This clone appeared a single time. The gene calls are TRBV27 and TRBJ1-5; 9 nucleotides agree with TRBD1. Germline-derived CDR1 and CDR2 are MNHEY and SMNVEV (reference sequence). The junction had 2 bases not matched to a gene; V was cut back by 0 bases and J by 2 bases. The length of the CDR3 is 16 residues. CDR3 bases: TGTGCCAGCAGTTTATCGGGACAGGGCCGCAATCAGCCCCAGCATTTT. Translation gives CASSLSGQGRNQPQHF.

The V and J genes are TRBV15 and TRBJ2-3, with 10 bases that match TRBD2. The germline V gene encodes CDR1 LNHNV and CDR2 YYDKDF (reference sequence). The CDR3 totals 16 residues. V trimming: 4 bases; J trimming: 2 bases; junction bases outside the gene matches: 6. CDR3 bases: TGTGCCACCAGCAAGGAGCGGGGGGGTCTCACAGATACGCAGTATTTT. Translating it yields CATSKERGGLTDTQYF.

This chain joins TRBV27 and TRBJ1-5, with 8 positions matching TRBD1. V lost 5 bases to trimming and J lost 5 bases; unmatched junction nucleotides: 8. There are 15 residues in the CDR3. Looked up from germline, CDR1 is MNHEY and CDR2 is SMNVEV (reference sequence). CDR3 loop: CASSPGTGAYQPQHF. CDR3 sequence (DNA): TGTGCCAGCAGTCCCGGGACAGGCGCTTATCAGCCCCAGCATTTT.

This chain links TRBV28 with TRBJ2-7; 7 bases match TRBD1. V gave up 10 bases and J gave up 5 bases; unmatched junction bases: 14. Germline-derived CDR1 and CDR2 are MDHEN and SYDVKM. This CDR3 is built from 14 residues. The DNA for the CDR3 is TGTGCCACCCACTTAGGGGGCCCTGGCGACGAGCAGTACTTC. As protein: CATHLGGPGDEQYF.

This clone was detected once. The genes are TRBV11-2 and TRBJ2-1; 8 bases map to TRBD2. In germline, CDR1 is SGHAT, CDR2 FQNNGV. Trimming cost V 1 base and J 4 bases; bases outside gene matches: 3. The CDR3 has 15 amino acids. The CDR3 bases are TGTGCCAGCAGCTTAGCACGGGGGGGGTACAATGAGCAGTTCTTC. Its protein product is CASSLARGGYNEQFF. Full variable domain (remainder filled in from reference TRBV11-2 and TRBJ2-1): EAGVAQSPRYKIIEKRQSVAFWCNPISGHATLYWYQQILGQGPKLLIQFQNNGVVDDSQLPKDRFSAERLKGVDSTLKIQPAKLEDSAVYLCASSLARGGYNEQFFGPGTRLTVL.

The rearrangement links TRBV6-5 to TRBJ2-7; D is possibly TRBD2 (6 bases). Between the trimmed V and J ends, which lost 7 bases and 4 bases, there was a span of 14 bases. Germline V gene data show CDR1 as MNHEY and CDR2 as SVGAGI. This CDR3 spans 13 amino acids. This chain's CDR3 is CASTGDGLYEQYF. CDR3 nucleotide sequence: TGTGCCAGCACGGGGGACGGTTTATACGAGCAGTACTTC.

The V call is TRBV27, the J call TRBJ2-1; 8 bases agree with TRBD2. This CDR3 is 18 amino acids long. Germline V lookup: CDR1 MNHEY, CDR2 SMNVEV (reference sequence). Germline trimming cut 1 base from V and 0 bases from J; bases unmatched to any gene: 8. The CDR3: CASSLLGVSGSSYNEQFF. The CDR3, as DNA: TGTGCCAGCAGTTTATTAGGGGTGAGCGGGAGCTCCTACAATGAGCAGTTCTTC.

The rearrangement links TRBV6-6 to TRBJ2-2, with TRBD1 identical over 9 bases. The germline CDR1 and CDR2 sequences are MNHNY and SVGAGI (reference sequence). This CDR3 has 15 residues. V shed 7 bases and J 7 bases; nucleotides not matched to a gene: 10. In nucleotides, the CDR3 is TGTGCCAGCAAGAAAAACAGGGGGCAGGGCGGGGAGCTGTTTTTT. Protein product: CASKKNRGQGGELFF.

The chain uses TRBV3-1 (or the pseudogene TRBV3-2) and TRBJ1-5; possibly TRBD1 for D (5 bases). CDR1 is LGHDT, CDR2 YNNKEL, per germline (reference sequence). This CDR3 has 16 amino acids. Trimming removed 2 bases from V and 7 bases from J, with 18 bases in between. CDR3 protein: CASSQKSPGAGQPQHF. CDR3 in DNA: TGTGCCAGCAGCCAAAAATCTCCTGGGGCAGGGCAGCCCCAGCATTTT.

CDR3 protein: CASSLVRNNEQFF. CDR3 in DNA: TGTGCCAGCAGCTTAGTCAGAAACAATGAGCAGTTCTTC. This chain joins TRBV7-9 and TRBJ2-1; D not resolved. The V gene's germline CDR1 is SEHNR and CDR2 FQNEAQ (reference sequence). This CDR3 region has 13 residues. Trimming left V 1 base short and J 5 bases short, with 6 bases between.

The V call is TRBV2, the J call TRBJ1-2, with D possibly TRBD1 on 5 matching bases. Trimming cost V 4 bases and J 7 bases, with 16 bases left between them. Germline V gene sequence: CDR1 SNHLY, CDR2 FYNNEI. The length of the CDR3 is 14 residues. As DNA, the CDR3 is TGTGCCAGCAGTGTGGGGCCCCCTGTTATTGGCTACACCTTC. Amino acid sequence: CASSVGPPVIGYTF.

The J gene is TRBJ1-1, the V gene TRBV28; tentative D call: TRBD1 (5 bases). The CDR3 contains 14 residues. V gave up 3 bases and J gave up 2 bases, with 10 bases separating them. Germline V lookup: CDR1 MDHEN, CDR2 SYDVKM. The chain's CDR3 is CASSFPRTNTEAFF. The DNA for the CDR3 is TGTGCCAGCAGTTTCCCACGGACAAACACTGAAGCTTTCTTT.

The chain combines TRBV5-1 with TRBJ1-1; D not certain. Trimming took off 0 bases at V and 1 base at J, with 10 bases between the two ends. The germline V gene encodes CDR1 SGHRS and CDR2 YFSETQ. The CDR3 is made up of 15 amino acids. The CDR3 coding sequence is TGCGCCAGCAGCTTGGCCGGAGCCACGAACACTGAAGCTTTCTTT. Translated, it gives CASSLAGATNTEAFF.

In its sample, this clone was seen once. The rearrangement uses TRBV5-6 and TRBJ1-5; TRBD1 aligns across 7 bases. Per germline, CDR1 SGHDT and CDR2 YYEEEE. This CDR3 has 15 amino acids. The ends lost 6 bases at V and 0 bases at J; junction bases unmatched: 6. CDR3 coding DNA: TGTGCCAGCACCGTGACAGGGCTTAGCAATCAGCCCCAGCATTTT. Protein product: CASTVTGLSNQPQHF.

In this sample, this clone turned up a few times. The chain carries TRBV27 and TRBJ1-1; TRBD1 might be the D (5 bases). CDR3 length: 16 amino acids. Trimming stripped 4 bases from V and 1 base from J, with 16 bases between. Looked up from germline, CDR1 is MNHEY and CDR2 is SMNVEV (reference sequence). The CDR3, as DNA: TGTGCCAGCAGTTACCGTCCTGGGGGAGGGAACACTGAAGCTTTCTTT. Amino acids: CASSYRPGGGNTEAFF.

The chain is built from TRBV6-4 and TRBJ1-5, with a possible D match to TRBD1 (6 bases). The CDR3 spans 14 residues. V lost 3 bases to trimming and J lost 6 bases, with 12 bases between them. CDR1 is MRHNA and CDR2 is SNTAGT in the germline V gene. This chain's CDR3 is CASSEGQGSQPQHF. CDR3 coding DNA: TGTGCCAGCAGTGAAGGTCAGGGGAGTCAGCCCCAGCATTTT.

This clone showed up just once. This rearrangement joins TRBV18 to TRBJ2-5; TRBD1 agrees at 7 bases. This CDR3 is built from 15 residues. With 3 bases clipped from V and 2 bases from J, the junction kept 6 bases outside the gene matches. CDR1 is KGHSH and CDR2 is LQKENI in the germline V gene. The CDR3, as DNA: TGTGCCAGCTCACCCGGGACAGACATACAAGAGACCCAGTACTTC. Protein sequence: CASSPGTDIQETQYF. The variable domain in full, completed from reference TRBV18 and TRBJ2-5, reads NAGVMQNPRHLVRRRGQEARLRCSPMKGHSHVYWYRQLPEEGLKFMVYLQKENIIDESGMPKERFSAEFPKEGPSILRIQQVVRGDSAAYFCASSPGTDIQETQYFGPGTRLLVL.

The table lists this clone with a count of one. The CDR3 DNA reads TGTGCCAGCAGGGCGTCCGGGACAGGAAATTCACCCCTCCACTTT. Translation gives CASRASGTGNSPLHF. The chain is built from TRBV5-6 and TRBJ1-6; 8 bases are a match to TRBD1. The CDR3 sequence is 15 residues long. V gave up 5 bases and J gave up 7 bases; unmatched junction bases: 8. Germline V gene lookup returns CDR1 SGHDT and CDR2 YYEEEE.

The rearrangement uses TRBV9 and TRBJ1-1; D not resolved. CDR1 SGDLS and CDR2 YYNGEE come from the germline V gene. The CDR3 runs 15 residues. With 0 bases removed from V and 1 base from J, the gap between germline ends came to 10 bases. CDR3 bases: TGTGCCAGCAGCGTAGATGGAGGAAGGAACACTGAAGCTTTCTTT. Encoded protein: CASSVDGGRNTEAFF. The complete variable domain, with remaining parts taken from reference TRBV9 and TRBJ1-1, reads DSGVTQTPKHLITATGQRVTLRCSPRSGDLSVYWYQQSLDQGLQFLIQYYNGEERAKGNILERFSAQQFPDLHSELNLSSLELGDSALYFCASSVDGGRNTEAFFGQGTRLTVV.

The chain has TRBV18 and TRBJ2-7; TRBD2 aligns across 10 bases. Germline CDR1 is KGHSH and CDR2 is LQKENI. The CDR3 contains 18 residues. Trimming removed 1 base from V and 2 bases from J; junction bases left unmatched: 11. In nucleotides, the CDR3 is TGTGCCAGCTCACCACTTAGTTCCCTAGCGGGGGTGACCTACGAGCAGTACTTC. As protein: CASSPLSSLAGVTYEQYF.

The chain recombines TRBV30 with TRBJ1-5; a weak D match, TRBD1 (6 bases). Germline values: CDR1 GTSNPN, CDR2 SVGIG (reference sequence). The germline V and J ends were trimmed by 3 bases and 9 bases, with 15 bases remaining between them. The CDR3 is 13 residues long. The CDR3 reads CAWRSTGMGPQHF. In nucleotides, the CDR3 is TGTGCCTGGAGAAGTACAGGGATGGGGCCCCAGCATTTT.

For the CDR3, the DNA is TGCAGCGCCACTATGGGGCAGGCGCCTTCCTACAATGAGCAGTTCTTC. Protein: CSATMGQAPSYNEQFF. The chain employs TRBV29-1 and TRBJ2-1; possible D gene TRBD1, 5 bases. V gave up 7 bases and J gave up 1 base, with 20 bases separating them. This CDR3 has 16 residues. CDR1 SQVTM and CDR2 ANQGSEA come from the germline V gene.

The V call is TRBV12-5, the J call TRBJ1-1; TRBD1 agrees at 8 bases. This CDR3 has 15 amino acids. The germline gives CDR1 LGHNT, CDR2 FRNRAP. Trimming at V came to 5 bases and at J to 4 bases, leaving 9 bases not matched to a gene. The CDR3 nucleotides are TGTGCTAGTGGTCCCCCCCTGACAGGGGCCACTGAAGCTTTCTTT. Its protein is CASGPPLTGATEAFF.